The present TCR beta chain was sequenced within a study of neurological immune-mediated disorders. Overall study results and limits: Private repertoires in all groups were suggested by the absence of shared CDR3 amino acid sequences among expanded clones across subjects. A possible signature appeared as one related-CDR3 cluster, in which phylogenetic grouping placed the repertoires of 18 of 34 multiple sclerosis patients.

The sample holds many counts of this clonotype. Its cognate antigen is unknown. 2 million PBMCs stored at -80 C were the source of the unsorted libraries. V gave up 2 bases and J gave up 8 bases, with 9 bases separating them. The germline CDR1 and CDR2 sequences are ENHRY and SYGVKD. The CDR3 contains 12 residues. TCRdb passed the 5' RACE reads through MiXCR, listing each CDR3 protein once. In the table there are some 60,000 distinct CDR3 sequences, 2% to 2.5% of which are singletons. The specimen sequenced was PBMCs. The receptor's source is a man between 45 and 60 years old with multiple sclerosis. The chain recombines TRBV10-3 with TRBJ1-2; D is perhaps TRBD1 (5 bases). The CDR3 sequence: CAISEGTWGYTF. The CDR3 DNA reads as TGTGCCATCAGTGAGGGGACCTGGGGCTACACCTTC.